These 20 T cell receptor beta chains were all obtained from the same sample, sequenced in a study of beta chain features in type 1 diabetes. Antigens for these TCRs are unknown. Sequenced material consisted of expressed TCRB transcripts (all of the isolated RNA was reverse transcribed). TCRdb's table, derived via immunoSEQ multiplex PCR, lists solely in-frame clones and lacks some. The sample includes about 370,000 clones, roughly a tenth seen only once; the top ten take 0.45% to 0.65%. Findings and caveats of the study: All four CD4+ subsets of Type 1 diabetes patients contained TCRB CDR3s that were moderately but significantly shorter.

Sequencing was performed on central memory CD4+ T cells from blood. The receptors shown here come from a man aged 25 to 40 with type 1 diabetes.

The rearrangement uses TRBV27 and TRBJ2-3; TRBD1 or TRBD2 may be the D gene (5 bases each). The CDR3 is made up of 15 amino acids. CDR1 and CDR2 from the germline V gene are MNHEY and SMNVEV (reference sequence). The V and J ends lost 7 bases and 2 bases respectively, with 16 bases between them. The chain's CDR3 is CASTHRGFLTDTQYF. CDR3 coding DNA: TGTGCCAGCACCCATCGGGGCTTCCTCACAGATACGCAGTATTTT.

V is TRBV7-2 and J is TRBJ2-5, with 10 bases matching TRBD2. Germline V gives CDR1 SGHTA, CDR2 FQGNSA. V shed 0 bases, J shed 5 bases, and the junction held 9 bases outside the gene matches. The CDR3 has 17 amino acids. CDR3 nucleotides: TGTGCCAGCAGCTTAGCAATCGGGGCTAGCGGGAGTGAGACCCAGTACTTC. Its translation is CASSLAIGASGSETQYF.

This clone was seen at least ten times. The chain combines TRBV14 with TRBJ2-6, with 8 bases aligning to TRBD1. The V and J ends lost 7 bases and 4 bases, in that order; junction bases with no gene match: 9. This CDR3 spans 16 amino acids. In germline, CDR1 is SGHDN, CDR2 FVKESK. CDR3 DNA sequence: TGTGCCAGCACTCCGGACCAGGGGGCCGGGGCCAACGTCCTGACTTTC. Translated: CASTPDQGAGANVLTF.

This chain connects TRBV6-5 to TRBJ2-7; D unclear. This CDR3 is 13 amino acids long. Between the trimmed V and J ends, which lost 2 bases and 9 bases, there was a span of 14 bases. CDR1 is MNHEY and CDR2 is SVGAGI in the germline V gene. This CDR3 is CASSYPPGERQYF. The CDR3 nucleotides read TGTGCCAGCAGTTACCCCCCCGGTGAGCGGCAGTACTTC.

V is TRBV29-1 and J is TRBJ1-1; 8 bases match TRBD1. The CDR3 consists of 13 residues. V lost 7 bases, J lost 1 base, and 5 bases stayed unmatched. In germline, CDR1 is SQVTM, CDR2 ANQGSEA. CDR3 amino acids: CSGQGTQNTEAFF. DNA of the CDR3: TGCAGCGGACAGGGGACCCAGAACACTGAAGCTTTCTTT.

This clone was counted many times. The rearrangement links TRBV15 to TRBJ2-5, with unresolved D. Germline CDR1 and CDR2: LNHNV and YYDKDF (reference sequence). Trimming took 0 bases from V and 4 from J, leaving 6 bases between them. The CDR3 is 13 amino acids. For the CDR3, the DNA is TGTGCCACCAGCAGAGATAGTTCAGAGACCCAGTACTTC. It is translated as CATSRDSSETQYF.

This clone has a handful of counts. This chain links TRBV14 with TRBJ1-1; D might be TRBD1 (6 bases). Per germline, CDR1 SGHDN and CDR2 FVKESK. This CDR3 contains 13 residues. Trimming stripped 4 bases from V and 2 bases from J, with 8 bases between. Here the CDR3 DNA reads TGTGCCAGCAGCCCACAGGGCAACACTGAAGCTTTCTTT. Translating it yields CASSPQGNTEAFF. Drawing the rest from reference TRBV14 and TRBJ1-1, the complete variable domain is EAGVTQFPSHSVIEKGQTVTLRCDPISGHDNLYWYRRVMGKEIKFLLHFVKESKQDESGMPNNRFLAERTGGTYSTLKVQPAELEDSGVYFCASSPQGNTEAFFGQGTRLTVV.

This clone came up many times. V and J are TRBV19 and TRBJ2-7; TRBD1 matches at 9 bases. The germline gives CDR1 LNHDA, CDR2 SQIVND (reference sequence). Trimming at V came to 0 bases and at J to 3 bases, leaving 0 bases not matched to a gene. This CDR3 region has 14 residues. CDR3 in amino acids: CASSIETGGYEQYF. The CDR3 DNA is TGTGCCAGTAGTATAGAGACAGGGGGCTACGAGCAGTACTTC.

This sequence joins TRBV9 and TRBJ2-7, with 7 bases lining up with TRBD2. Per germline, CDR1 SGDLS and CDR2 YYNGEE. V shed 3 bases and J 0 bases; nucleotides not matched to a gene: 6. The length of the CDR3 is 15 residues. CDR3 bases: TGTGCCAGCAGCGCCGGGACTACACGCTCCTACGAGCAGTACTTC. It encodes CASSAGTTRSYEQYF.

V is TRBV13 and J is TRBJ2-7; D is uncertain. Germline V gene lookup returns CDR1 PRHDT and CDR2 FYEKMQ (reference sequence). V shed 5 bases and J shed 1 base, with 12 bases lying between them. The CDR3 is 14 amino acids. Written as DNA, the CDR3 is TGTGCCAGCAGCCCGACTGGAGAGTCCTACGAGCAGTACTTC. Residues: CASSPTGESYEQYF.

Only a few counts were recorded for this clone. This chain joins TRBV28 and TRBJ2-7; no clear D gene. Trimming pared 6 bases from V and 5 bases from J, leaving 17 bases between. The germline CDR1 and CDR2 sequences are MDHEN and SYDVKM. The CDR3 runs to 14 residues. In DNA, the CDR3 is TGTGCCAGCAGCCGCTTTGGCCTCCTAAACGAGCAGTACTTC. This sequence encodes CASSRFGLLNEQYF.

The chain combines TRBV28 with TRBJ1-5, with 10 nucleotides matching TRBD1. After removal of 6 bases from V and 7 bases from J, the junction contained 9 bases not matched to a gene. The germline CDR1 and CDR2 sequences are MDHEN and SYDVKM. The CDR3 totals 15 residues. The CDR3, as DNA: TGTGCCAGCAGCTCCCAGACAGGGGGCTGGCAGCCCCAGCATTTT. It specifies CASSSQTGGWQPQHF. Filled out from reference TRBV28 and TRBJ1-5, the complete variable domain reads DVKVTQSSRYLVKRTGEKVFLECVQDMDHENMFWYRQDPGLGLRLIYFSYDVKMKEKGDIPEGYSVSREKKERFSLILESASTNQTSMYLCASSSQTGGWQPQHFGDGTRLSIL.

Many counts were recorded for this clone. The chain is built from TRBV5-4 and TRBJ2-1; 8 bases line up with TRBD2. Trimming cost V 5 bases and J 0 bases; bases outside gene matches: 7. Per the germline V gene, CDR1 is SGHNT and CDR2 is YYREEE (reference sequence). This CDR3 region has 16 residues. The CDR3 region is CASRAGGQSSYNEQFF. The CDR3 region has the DNA TGTGCCAGCAGGGCGGGAGGCCAAAGCTCCTACAATGAGCAGTTCTTC.

This clone was counted only a few times. V is TRBV28 and J is TRBJ1-1, with D uncertain. V was cut by 5 bases and J by 5 bases, with 15 bases left in between. Germline CDR1 MDHEN, CDR2 SYDVKM. CDR3 length equals 14 residues. This chain's CDR3 is CASSPGSQRTEAFF. DNA of the CDR3: TGTGCCAGCAGTCCGGGCAGCCAACGGACTGAAGCTTTCTTT.

The CDR3, as DNA: TGTGCCACCAGCAGAGCAGGGTCAAGACTCTACGAGCAGTACTTC. This translates into CATSRAGSRLYEQYF. The rearrangement links TRBV15 to TRBJ2-7; a weak D match, TRBD1 (5 bases). CDR3 size: 15 residues. V was pared by 1 base and J by 3 bases, with 13 bases between. Germline loops: CDR1 LNHNV, CDR2 YYDKDF (reference sequence).

The chain employs TRBV6-1 and TRBJ2-3; D is perhaps TRBD1 or TRBD2 (6 bases each). This CDR3 is 15 amino acids long. The germline CDR1 and CDR2 sequences are MNHNS and SASEGT. Between the trimmed V and J ends, which lost 5 bases and 5 bases, there was a span of 17 bases. The CDR3 loop is CASSLQGGVGDTQYF. The CDR3 DNA follows: TGTGCCAGCAGTTTACAGGGAGGAGTGGGAGATACGCAGTATTTT.

This chain joins TRBV7-2 and TRBJ1-1; D unclear. The CDR3 length is 14 residues. The V and J ends lost 0 bases and 6 bases respectively, with 11 bases between them. Germline V gene lookup returns CDR1 SGHTA and CDR2 FQGNSA. CDR3 loop: CASSLAIRSAEAFF. In DNA form, the CDR3 reads TGTGCCAGCAGCTTAGCTATAAGGTCGGCTGAAGCTTTCTTT.

This clone was seen only a few times. The rearrangement links TRBV5-1 to TRBJ1-6; D not resolved. Per germline, CDR1 SGHRS and CDR2 YFSETQ. CDR3 size: 13 residues. V lost 0 bases to trimming and J lost 8 bases, with 6 bases between them. The CDR3 DNA sequence: TGCGCCAGCAGCTTGGAATCTCATTCACCCCTCCACTTT. Protein product: CASSLESHSPLHF.

This clone showed up just a few times. The chain combines TRBV27 with TRBJ2-7; unclear D gene. The germline V and J ends were trimmed by 5 bases and 3 bases, with 20 bases remaining between them. The CDR3 loop spans 16 amino acids. Germline V lookup: CDR1 MNHEY, CDR2 SMNVEV (reference sequence). CDR3 sequence (DNA): TGTGCCAGCAGTCTAAGGGCTGCGGCAGATTTCTACGAGCAGTACTTC. Its translation is CASSLRAAADFYEQYF.

This clone has more than one count but fewer than ten. This sequence may be a read error, since a much larger clone differs from it by one base. Other DNA sequences in the sample encode the same CDR3. The V gene is TRBV7-9, the J gene TRBJ1-5; D gene unclear. The CDR3 contains 13 residues. The V and J ends lost 0 bases and 5 bases respectively, with 5 bases between them. Germline assignment: CDR1 SEHNR and CDR2 FQNEAQ (reference sequence). The CDR3 sequence: CASSLAGDQPQHF. For the CDR3, the DNA is TGTGCCAGCAGCTTAGCCGGCGATCAGCCCCAGCATTTT.